The 30 T cell receptor beta chains below all came from one sample that was sequenced in a study of a mutant IDH1 vaccine in newly diagnosed glioma (dated by TCRdb to the early 2020s). The library was built by means of the immunoSEQ multiplex PCR assay. Sourced from immuneACCESS, this table was stored by TCRdb with only in-frame sequences that have V and J called. A share of the clones is absent; for the studies checked, an unresolved V gene accounts for under half, and the remainder has no known explanation. For this sample there are tens of thousands of clones; 65% to 80% appear just once. The top ten hold less than 6.5% of the sample. Explained via the paper, the time point label denotes: week 23, last vaccination. Each vaccine dose was 300 ug of a 20-mer mutant IDH1 peptide in Montanide, given subcutaneously with topical imiquimod. Their cognate antigens are unknown. The sequencing used PBMCs, collected from a glioma patient whose treatment included an IDH1 peptide vaccine. The receptors were gathered from a man aged 50 to 59 with glioma.

The rearrangement links TRBV30 to TRBJ1-2; D gene ambiguous. In germline, CDR1 is GTSNPN, CDR2 SVGIG (reference sequence). The CDR3 totals 13 residues. V dropped 2 bases and J dropped 8 bases, with 15 bases sitting between them. CDR3 nucleotide sequence: TGTGCCTGGAGTTCTACCACTTACGGGGGCTACACCTTC. This gives the protein CAWSSTTYGGYTF.

By its share, this clone is medium-sized. V usage is TRBV9 and J usage is TRBJ1-1; D gene unclear. V lost 0 bases, J lost 1 base, and 7 bases lay in between. CDR1 is SGDLS, CDR2 YYNGEE, per germline. The CDR3 extends over 14 amino acids. The DNA of the CDR3 is TGTGCCAGCAGCGTAGCTGGGAAGAACACTGAAGCTTTCTTT. The encoded protein is CASSVAGKNTEAFF.

The chain joins TRBV2 to TRBJ1-5; D not certain. CDR3 size: 13 residues. Germline assignment: CDR1 SNHLY and CDR2 FYNNEI. V was trimmed by 7 bases and J by 0 bases, leaving 7 bases between them. DNA for the CDR3: TGTGCCAGCACAGTAAGTAGCAATCAGCCCCAGCATTTT. The encoded protein is CASTVSSNQPQHF.

The chain uses TRBV6-5 and TRBJ1-1, with D unclear. This CDR3 spans 13 amino acids. From germline, CDR1 is MNHEY and CDR2 SVGAGI. The V gene lost 4 bases and the J gene lost 1 base, with 7 bases spanning the gap. DNA for the CDR3: TGTGCCAGCAGTTTCAGCCAGAACACTGAAGCTTTCTTT. As protein: CASSFSQNTEAFF.

In this sample, this clone turned up a few times. The chain recombines TRBV2 with TRBJ1-2; D possibly corresponds to TRBD1 (6 bases). CDR1 SNHLY and CDR2 FYNNEI come from the germline V gene. The CDR3 is 15 amino acids. V lost 4 bases to trimming and J lost 0 bases, with 12 bases between them. The chain's CDR3 is CASSVSDSSNYGYTF. The DNA of the CDR3 is TGTGCCAGCAGTGTTTCGGACAGCTCTAACTATGGCTACACCTTC.

The gene calls are TRBV27 and TRBJ1-2, with 8 bases lining up with TRBD1. V was pared by 5 bases and J by 3 bases, with 5 bases of the junction left unmatched. The CDR3 runs to 14 residues. Germline V gene data show CDR1 as MNHEY and CDR2 as SMNVEV (reference sequence). The CDR3 region has the DNA TGTGCCAGCAGTCCCAGGGGGCTCTACTATGGCTACACCTTC. Translating it yields CASSPRGLYYGYTF.

This rearrangement joins TRBV5-6 to TRBJ2-5, with 7 bases matching TRBD1. Trimming removed 4 bases from V and 9 bases from J; junction bases left unmatched: 12. The CDR3 consists of 14 residues. CDR1 is SGHDT and CDR2 is YYEEEE in the germline V gene. The CDR3 region is CASSLPDGQGAQYF. The DNA of the CDR3 is TGTGCCAGCAGCCTCCCAGATGGTCAGGGGGCCCAGTACTTC.

The genes are TRBV10-3 and TRBJ1-2; D may be TRBD1 (6 bases). Trimming cost V 2 bases and J 2 bases, with 12 bases left between them. The CDR3 length is 15 residues. Germline V gene lookup returns CDR1 ENHRY and CDR2 SYGVKD. The CDR3 DNA reads TGTGCCATCAGTGAGCAACCTGACAGGAACTATGGCTACACCTTC. It encodes CAISEQPDRNYGYTF.

The rearrangement joins TRBV10-3 to TRBJ2-1; 8 bases fit TRBD1. With 3 bases clipped from V and 5 bases from J, the junction kept 9 bases outside the gene matches. The V gene's germline CDR1 is ENHRY and CDR2 SYGVKD. The CDR3 length is 16 residues. The CDR3 sequence is CAISDPDRGADNEQFF. CDR3 nucleotides: TGTGCCATCAGTGACCCAGACAGGGGAGCGGACAATGAGCAGTTCTTC.

V usage is TRBV2 and J usage is TRBJ2-1, with D perhaps matching TRBD1 (5 bases). The CDR3 contains 14 residues. Germline loops: CDR1 SNHLY, CDR2 FYNNEI. V lost 4 bases to trimming and J lost 2 bases, with 9 bases between them. The CDR3 coding sequence is TGTGCCAGCAGTGCAAGGGGCCCCTACAATGAGCAGTTCTTC. It translates to CASSARGPYNEQFF.

V gene TRBV7-9 combines with J gene TRBJ2-1; tentatively, D is TRBD1 (6 bases). This CDR3 is built from 14 residues. Germline loops: CDR1 SEHNR, CDR2 FQNEAQ (reference sequence). Trimming removed 1 base from V and 7 bases from J, with 11 bases in between. This CDR3 reads CASSLVIQGNEQFF. CDR3 sequence (DNA): TGTGCCAGCAGCTTAGTAATACAGGGAAATGAGCAGTTCTTC. Based on the CDR3 plus reference TRBV7-9 and TRBJ2-1, the full variable domain is DTGVSQNPRHKITKRGQNVTFRCDPISEHNRLYWYRQTLGQGPEFLTYFQNEAQLEKSRLLSDRFSAERPKGSFSTLEIQRTEQGDSAMYLCASSLVIQGNEQFFGPGTRLTVL.

This clone has only one observation. The rearrangement joins TRBV7-9 to TRBJ2-4; D unresolved. The CDR3 is made up of 12 amino acids. Germline V gives CDR1 SEHNR, CDR2 FQNEAQ (reference sequence). V was cut by 2 bases and J by 8 bases, with 7 bases left in between. The CDR3 spells CASSLNLDIQYF. CDR3 nucleotides: TGTGCCAGCAGCTTAAACCTGGACATTCAGTACTTC.

The chain joins TRBV20-1 to TRBJ2-3; D gene unclear. V lost 2 bases to trimming and J lost 2 bases, with 2 bases between them. Germline CDR1 reads DFQATT; CDR2 reads SNEGSKA (reference sequence). The CDR3 sequence is 11 residues long. CDR3 loop: CSARYTDTQYF. The CDR3 bases are TGCAGTGCTAGATACACAGATACGCAGTATTTT.

The chain combines TRBV27 with TRBJ2-7; D not resolved. The CDR3 loop spans 12 amino acids. Per the germline V gene, CDR1 is MNHEY and CDR2 is SMNVEV (reference sequence). Trimming left V 7 bases short and J 3 bases short, with 10 bases between. This chain's CDR3 is CASILGHYEQYF. CDR3 in DNA: TGTGCCAGCATCTTGGGCCACTACGAGCAGTACTTC.

In its sample, this clone was seen once. The chain links TRBV27 to TRBJ1-2; D remains unclear. V was pared by 0 bases and J by 5 bases, with 10 bases between. Per the germline V gene, CDR1 is MNHEY and CDR2 is SMNVEV (reference sequence). The CDR3 length is 14 residues. Here the CDR3 DNA reads TGTGCCAGCAGTTTATCGGGTCACCCGTATGGCTACACCTTC. It codes for CASSLSGHPYGYTF.

The rearrangement links TRBV6-5 to TRBJ2-3; 8 nucleotides align to TRBD1. Germline V gene data show CDR1 as MNHEY and CDR2 as SVGAGI. Trimming took 8 bases from V and 7 from J; bases not matched to a gene: 5. The CDR3 length is 12 residues. Written as DNA, the CDR3 is TGTGCCAGCTGGACAGGGATCAATACGCAGTATTTT. Translating gives CASWTGINTQYF.

This clone was detected a few times. The chain uses TRBV19 and TRBJ2-5; 14 nucleotides align to TRBD2. CDR3 length: 16 amino acids. V shed 8 bases, J shed 5 bases, and the junction held 10 bases outside the gene matches. Germline loops: CDR1 LNHDA, CDR2 SQIVND (reference sequence). CDR3 loop: CASSGTSGGRGETQYF. For the CDR3, the DNA is TGTGCCAGTTCAGGGACTAGCGGGGGCCGGGGGGAGACCCAGTACTTC.

The chain is built from TRBV7-9 and TRBJ1-5, with TRBD1 as a possible D gene (5 bases). V lost 3 bases and J 5 bases, leaving 17 bases between the germline ends. CDR1 SEHNR and CDR2 FQNEAQ come from the germline V gene (reference sequence). CDR3 length equals 16 residues. As DNA, the CDR3 is TGTGCCAGCAGCTTTAATCCGGACCGGGGGGATCAGCCCCAGCATTTT. It codes for CASSFNPDRGDQPQHF.

V gene TRBV2 combines with J gene TRBJ1-4; a weak D match, TRBD1 (5 bases). This CDR3 spans 14 amino acids. The V gene lost 8 bases and the J gene lost 6 bases, with 16 bases spanning the gap. Per the germline V gene, CDR1 is SNHLY and CDR2 is FYNNEI. The DNA for the CDR3 is TGTGCCAGCCGACGGGACGGGAGGTATGAAAAACTGTTTTTT. It translates to CASRRDGRYEKLFF.

This clone came up a few times. V is TRBV11-2 and J is TRBJ2-7; 13 positions match TRBD2. The J segment lost 4 bases and the V segment lost 5 bases, leaving 11 bases of the junction unmatched. This CDR3 comprises 17 residues. Germline V gives CDR1 SGHAT, CDR2 FQNNGV. CDR3 in DNA: TGTGCCAGCAGCCCCGGACTAGCGGGGGACTTATTTTACGAGCAGTACTTC. Protein product: CASSPGLAGDLFYEQYF.

The rearrangement uses TRBV6-5 and TRBJ2-2; D is unresolved. Trimming pared 3 bases from V and 6 bases from J, leaving 5 bases between. The CDR3 totals 12 residues. Germline CDR1 is MNHEY and CDR2 is SVGAGI. Here the CDR3 reads CASSYYSGELFF. The CDR3 nucleotides read TGTGCCAGCAGTTATTACTCCGGGGAGCTGTTTTTT.

This clone was detected only a few times. V gene TRBV19 combines with J gene TRBJ1-5; D gene unclear. CDR3 length equals 14 residues. The germline V gene has CDR1 LNHDA and CDR2 SQIVND (reference sequence). V lost 3 bases to trimming and J lost 5 bases, with 11 bases between them. CDR3 protein: CASSITQADQPQHF. Written as DNA, the CDR3 is TGTGCCAGTAGTATCACCCAGGCTGATCAGCCCCAGCATTTT.

The chain couples TRBV2 to TRBJ2-1; D unclear. The germline CDR1 and CDR2 sequences are SNHLY and FYNNEI. The CDR3 consists of 11 residues. V dropped 6 bases and J dropped 5 bases, with 5 bases sitting between them. The CDR3 is CASRVDNEQFF. CDR3 bases: TGTGCCAGCAGGGTCGACAATGAGCAGTTCTTC.

Turning to this clone: The same CDR3 arises from other DNA sequences in this sample as well. The CDR3 spells CSVAASNEKLFF. CDR3 sequence (DNA): TGCAGCGTTGCAGCGTCTAATGAAAAACTGTTTTTT. The chain uses TRBV29-1 and TRBJ1-4; no definite D call. Germline CDR1 SQVTM, CDR2 ANQGSEA. V dropped 4 bases and J dropped 3 bases, with 6 bases sitting between them. The CDR3 loop spans 12 amino acids.

This rearrangement joins TRBV30 to TRBJ2-7; 7 bases match TRBD1. V was pared by 3 bases and J by 2 bases, with 7 bases of the junction left unmatched. The CDR3 covers 14 residues. Germline CDR1 reads GTSNPN; CDR2 reads SVGIG (reference sequence). CDR3 coding DNA: TGTGCCTGGAGCGGGACAGAAACTGCCTACGAGCAGTACTTC. This codes for CAWSGTETAYEQYF.

The chain has TRBV7-6 and TRBJ1-1, with unresolved D. The CDR3 has 12 residues. V lost 5 bases and J 4 bases, leaving 8 bases between the germline ends. Germline assignment: CDR1 SGHVS and CDR2 FNYEAQ. The CDR3, as DNA: TGTGCCAGCAGCCCCATGGGCACTGAAGCTTTCTTT. Its protein product is CASSPMGTEAFF.

This clone was counted a single time. The chain is built from TRBV6-4 and TRBJ1-2; D is ambiguous. From germline, CDR1 is MRHNA and CDR2 SNTAGT. The CDR3 is 10 amino acids. V lost 6 bases to trimming and J lost 7 bases, with 6 bases between them. This CDR3 is CASRISGYTF. CDR3 DNA sequence: TGTGCCAGCAGAATAAGTGGCTACACCTTC.

V and J are TRBV5-5 and TRBJ2-5, with D perhaps matching TRBD2 (5 bases). Trimming stripped 2 bases from V and 1 base from J, with 9 bases between. Germline loops: CDR1 SGHKS, CDR2 YYEKEE (reference sequence). The CDR3 spans 14 residues. CDR3: CASSFAGLQETQYF. The CDR3 nucleotides read TGTGCCAGCAGCTTTGCAGGACTCCAAGAGACCCAGTACTTC. Drawing the rest from reference TRBV5-5 and TRBJ2-5, the complete variable domain is DAGVTQSPTHLIKTRGQQVTLRCSPISGHKSVSWYQQVLGQGPQFIFQYYEKEERGRGNFPDRFSARQFPNYSSELNVNALLLGDSALYLCASSFAGLQETQYFGPGTRLLVL.

The chain uses TRBV2 and TRBJ1-5; no firm D call. CDR1 is SNHLY and CDR2 is FYNNEI in the germline V gene. CDR3 length: 13 residues. Trimming left V 4 bases short and J 5 bases short, with 9 bases between. This CDR3 reads CASSGARDQPQHF. Here the CDR3 DNA reads TGTGCCAGCAGTGGGGCACGGGATCAGCCCCAGCATTTT. Filled out from reference TRBV2 and TRBJ1-5, the complete variable domain reads EPEVTQTPSHQVTQMGQEVILRCVPISNHLYFYWYRQILGQKVEFLVSFYNNEISEKSEIFDDQFSVERPDGSNFTLKIRSTKLEDSAMYFCASSGARDQPQHFGDGTRLSIL.

The genes are TRBV9 and TRBJ2-1, with D uncertain. The V end was cut by 6 bases, the J end by 0 bases, with 10 bases between. Germline V gene sequence: CDR1 SGDLS, CDR2 YYNGEE. The CDR3 length is 14 residues. The CDR3 reads CASTRQSSYNEQFF. DNA of the CDR3: TGTGCCAGCACCAGGCAGAGCTCCTACAATGAGCAGTTCTTC.